Following are 14 T cell receptor beta chains from one sample sequenced in a study of blood T cell repertoires in COVID-19. Produced via immunoSEQ multiplex PCR; TCRdb's table is partial and in-frame only. The table records approximately 200,000 clones, roughly 82% of them present only once. Sequenced input: PBMCs or T cells enriched from blood (not recorded which). These TCRs come from a man aged 35-49 years who had recovered from COVID-19.

This sequence joins TRBV19 and TRBJ2-2; the D is unclear. This CDR3 has 12 residues. Per germline, CDR1 LNHDA and CDR2 SQIVND (reference sequence). The V end lost 3 bases, the J end lost 7 bases, and 6 bases lay between the germline ends. CDR3 region: CASSIGGGELFF. The CDR3 DNA sequence: TGTGCCAGTAGTATCGGTGGCGGGGAGCTGTTTTTT.

The sample holds a few counts of this clone. The rearrangement uses TRBV19 and TRBJ1-2; 10 bases align to TRBD1. V lost 8 bases, J lost 8 bases, and 8 bases stayed unmatched. This CDR3 comprises 13 residues. CDR1 LNHDA and CDR2 SQIVND come from the germline V gene (reference sequence). Written as DNA, the CDR3 is TGTGCCAGTCGCCCCGACAGGGGGCACGGCTACACCTTC. Amino acid sequence: CASRPDRGHGYTF.

V is TRBV6-5 and J is TRBJ1-5; D may be TRBD1 (5 bases). V lost 0 bases to trimming and J lost 4 bases, with 10 bases between them. CDR1 MNHEY and CDR2 SVGAGI come from the germline V gene. The CDR3 runs 15 residues. As DNA, the CDR3 is TGTGCCAGCAGTTACTCGACGGCAGGGAATCAGCCCCAGCATTTT. Translation gives CASSYSTAGNQPQHF.

This chain uses TRBV27 with TRBJ1-2; 7 bases are a match to TRBD1. The CDR3 sequence is 16 residues long. The V gene's germline CDR1 is MNHEY and CDR2 SMNVEV (reference sequence). The V and J ends lost 5 bases and 5 bases, in that order; junction bases with no gene match: 14. The chain's CDR3 is CASSPTQTGLGYGYTF. The DNA for the CDR3 is TGTGCCAGCAGTCCCACCCAGACAGGGTTGGGGTATGGCTACACCTTC.

The J gene is TRBJ2-1, the V gene TRBV5-1, with D perhaps TRBD1 (6 bases). The CDR3 covers 13 residues. The ends were cut back, 5 bases at V and 6 bases at J, with 12 bases in the middle. Looked up from germline, CDR1 is SGHRS and CDR2 is YFSETQ. This CDR3 is CASRVAGANEQFF. The CDR3 DNA reads as TGCGCCAGCAGAGTGGCAGGGGCCAATGAGCAGTTCTTC.

J is TRBJ2-7 and V is TRBV11-2; 8 bases map to TRBD2. With 1 base clipped from V and 4 bases from J, the junction kept 3 bases outside the gene matches. The CDR3 has 14 amino acids. Germline CDR1 is SGHAT and CDR2 is FQNNGV. CDR3 DNA sequence: TGTGCCAGCAGCTTAGGGGGACTAGGGTACGAGCAGTACGTC. It encodes CASSLGGLGYEQYV.

The chain employs TRBV6-2 or TRBV6-3 and TRBJ2-2; 13 bases are a match to TRBD2. The germline V gene encodes CDR1 MNHEY and CDR2 SVGEGT. The CDR3 extends over 17 amino acids. J lost 7 bases, V lost 6 bases, and 11 bases had no gene match. The CDR3 is CASSQGLAGVGVGELFF. The CDR3 DNA sequence: TGTGCCAGCAGCCAAGGACTAGCGGGAGTAGGGGTCGGGGAGCTGTTTTTT.

The chain couples TRBV7-2 to TRBJ1-5; tentative D call: TRBD1 (5 bases). This CDR3 comprises 13 residues. V was trimmed by 3 bases and J by 6 bases, leaving 9 bases between them. Germline CDR1 SGHTA, CDR2 FQGNSA. CDR3 sequence (DNA): TGTGCCAGCAGCTTCACGGGGGTTCAGCCCCAGCATTTT. Translating gives CASSFTGVQPQHF.

The CDR3 sequence: CASSSTGRYGYTF. The DNA of the CDR3 is TGTGCCAGCAGCTCGACAGGGCGATATGGCTACACCTTC. The chain uses TRBV7-9 and TRBJ1-2, with 7 positions matching TRBD1. CDR1 is SEHNR and CDR2 is FQNEAQ in the germline V gene (reference sequence). This CDR3 has 13 residues. The trim removed 4 bases at V and 5 bases at J, leaving 4 bases unmatched.

The rearrangement links TRBV7-9 to TRBJ1-2; maybe TRBD1 (5 bases). V was cut by 2 bases and J by 0 bases, with 19 bases left in between. CDR1 is SEHNR, CDR2 FQNEAQ, per germline (reference sequence). CDR3 length equals 18 residues. The CDR3 bases are TGTGCCAGCAGCTTACCCGAAGAGGGACTATTTTCTAACTATGGCTACACCTTC. This translates into CASSLPEEGLFSNYGYTF.

In this sample, this clone turned up a few times. This sequence joins TRBV19 and TRBJ2-3; 7 bases are a match to TRBD2. With 6 bases clipped from V and 0 bases from J, the junction kept 6 bases outside the gene matches. This CDR3 is built from 15 residues. The germline CDR1 and CDR2 sequences are LNHDA and SQIVND (reference sequence). DNA of the CDR3: TGTGCCAGTAGCACCCTAGCGGTAAGCACAGATACGCAGTATTTT. Amino acids: CASSTLAVSTDTQYF.

This sequence joins TRBV7-8 and TRBJ2-1; 7 nucleotides align to TRBD2. The germline V gene encodes CDR1 SGHVS and CDR2 FQNEAQ. This CDR3 is 15 amino acids long. V was clipped by 5 bases and J by 2 bases; unmatched bases: 6. CDR3 in amino acids: CASSLGLAAYNEQFF. CDR3 bases: TGTGCCAGCAGCCTTGGGCTAGCGGCCTACAATGAGCAGTTCTTC.

This chain uses TRBV5-6 with TRBJ2-3; 9 bases map to TRBD1. CDR1 SGHDT and CDR2 YYEEEE come from the germline V gene. This CDR3 spans 13 amino acids. V shed 4 bases, J shed 5 bases, and the junction held 2 bases outside the gene matches. The CDR3 sequence: CASSTTGGDTQYF. CDR3 nucleotides: TGTGCCAGCAGCACGACAGGGGGAGATACGCAGTATTTT.

This clone showed up just once. In nucleotides, the CDR3 is TGTGCCAGCAGCTTCTCCCCGGTGGAGATTAATCAGCCCCAGCATTTT. Amino acid sequence: CASSFSPVEINQPQHF. The V and J genes are TRBV5-6 and TRBJ1-5; no clear D. Trimming removed 2 bases from V and 4 bases from J, with 16 bases in between. The CDR3 contains 16 residues. Per germline, CDR1 SGHDT and CDR2 YYEEEE.